These T cell receptor beta chains were read from a single sample in a study of identical twins. A single record per CDR3 protein comes from TCRdb applying MiXCR to the 5' RACE reads. The table lists under 250,000 distinct CDR3 sequences, around a tenth of them singletons. Sequencing was carried out using memory (CD45RO+) T cells sorted from blood. Every receptor here comes from a woman aged 18 to 35 in good health. Both conserved end residues are part of each CDR3. Each record gives: V gene, CDR3 length, J gene, clone size, D gene, CDR3 protein, CDR3 DNA. The D gene is left open where the match is weak. Clone sizes are given selectively: once, few, many, or a class where the clone is expanded.

TRBV20-1	12	TRBJ1-1	few	-	CSAAGPNLGAFF	TGCAGTGCTGCCGGGCCGAATTTAGGAGCTTTCTTT
TRBV5-1	14	TRBJ2-2	few	-	CAIRTGWGAGELFF	TGCGCCATCCGGACGGGCTGGGGCGCCGGGGAGCTGTTTTTT
TRBV28	14	TRBJ1-4	few	TRBD1	CASRSGTGVKKLFF	TGTGCCAGCAGGTCCGGGACAGGGGTAAAAAAACTGTTTTTT
TRBV6-5	17	TRBJ2-1	-	TRBD1	CASSTRTGGRPKAEQFF	TGTGCCAGCAGTACTCGAACAGGGGGTCGGCCTAAAGCCGAGCAGTTCTTC
TRBV5-1	16	TRBJ2-5	-	-	CASSLPSGRLGETQYF	TGCGCCAGCAGCCTTCCTTCGGGGCGACTTGGGGAGACCCAGTACTTC
TRBV18	15	TRBJ1-4	many	-	CASSRPAGANEKLFF	TGTGCCAGCTCACGCCCCGCTGGCGCGAATGAAAAACTGTTTTTT
TRBV20-1	15	TRBJ2-5	many	-	CSARQGIGTSETQYF	TGCAGTGCTCGTCAAGGGATTGGGACGTCGGAGACCCAGTACTTC
TRBV9	15	TRBJ2-1	-	-	CASSVGQNSYNEQFF	TGTGCCAGCAGCGTAGGACAGAATTCCTACAATGAGCAGTTCTTC
TRBV12-3/TRBV12-4	13	TRBJ1-1	-	-	CASSLGLDTEAFF	TGTGCCAGCAGTTTGGGGTTGGACACTGAAGCTTTCTTT
TRBV9	14	TRBJ2-1	few	-	CASSVNVGYNEQFF	TGTGCCAGCAGCGTAAATGTGGGGTACAATGAGCAGTTCTTC
TRBV4-1	14	TRBJ1-2	few	-	CASSQDPRGGGYTF	TGCGCCAGCAGCCAAGATCCGAGGGGTGGAGGCTACACCTTC
TRBV29-1	13	TRBJ2-7	many	-	CSVHGAGGYEQYF	TGCAGCGTTCACGGGGCTGGGGGTTACGAGCAGTACTTC
TRBV9	13	TRBJ2-1	-	-	CASSVLASNEQFF	TGTGCCAGCAGCGTTCTAGCGAGCAATGAGCAGTTCTTC
TRBV12-3/TRBV12-4	14	TRBJ1-2	few	TRBD1	CASSYGTGNYGYTF	TGTGCCAGCAGTTATGGGACAGGGAACTATGGCTACACCTTC
TRBV12-3/TRBV12-4	14	TRBJ2-5	few	-	CASRLGGTQETQYF	TGTGCCAGCAGGTTAGGTGGCACCCAAGAGACCCAGTACTTC
TRBV18	13	TRBJ1-5	-	-	CASSPGFDQPQHF	TGTGCCAGCTCACCAGGTTTCGATCAGCCCCAGCATTTT
TRBV6-1	14	TRBJ1-2	few	TRBD1	CASNRGGLNRGYTF	TGTGCCAGCAACAGGGGGGGCCTCAACCGTGGCTACACCTTC
TRBV12-3/TRBV12-4	13	TRBJ1-2	-	-	CASSFGGSRGYTF	TGTGCCAGCAGTTTTGGAGGTAGTCGTGGCTACACCTTC
TRBV20-1	13	TRBJ2-7	-	-	CSARIPGSGEQYF	TGCAGTGCTAGGATCCCGGGTTCCGGGGAGCAGTACTTC
TRBV6-2/TRBV6-3	15	TRBJ2-2	-	-	CASIQEDIYTGELFF	TGTGCCAGCATCCAAGAGGACATCTACACCGGGGAGCTGTTTTTT
TRBV12-3/TRBV12-4	13	TRBJ1-2	-	-	CASRLGRQGGYTF	TGTGCCAGCAGACTGGGCCGCCAGGGTGGCTACACCTTC
TRBV19	15	TRBJ1-6	many	-	CASSIWAGSNSPLHF	TGTGCCAGTAGTATCTGGGCAGGGTCGAATTCACCCCTCCACTTT
TRBV12-3/TRBV12-4	14	TRBJ1-1	many	-	CASSLRGMNTEAFF	TGTGCCAGCAGTTTAAGGGGAATGAACACTGAAGCTTTCTTT
TRBV6-4	13	TRBJ2-4	few	TRBD1	CASSVGQGNIQYF	TGTGCCAGCAGTGTAGGACAGGGGAACATTCAGTACTTC
TRBV5-1	14	TRBJ2-7	many	TRBD1	CASSQLPGQVEQYF	TGCGCCAGCAGCCAATTACCGGGACAGGTCGAGCAGTACTTC
TRBV11-2	16	TRBJ2-5	many	TRBD1	CASRNRGDGKKETQYF	TGTGCCAGCCGCAACAGGGGAGATGGGAAAAAAGAGACCCAGTACTTC
TRBV7-2	15	TRBJ2-5	few	-	CASSLYGTGGETQYF	TGTGCCAGCAGCCTCTACGGGACTGGGGGAGAGACCCAGTACTTC
TRBV12-3/TRBV12-4	14	TRBJ2-6	many	-	CASHVGSGANVLTF	TGTGCCAGCCATGTAGGGTCTGGGGCCAACGTCCTGACTTTC
TRBV6-1	13	TRBJ1-5	few	-	CASSEAGDQPQHF	TGTGCCAGCAGTGAAGCGGGAGATCAGCCCCAGCATTTT
TRBV6-4	14	TRBJ2-2	-	TRBD2	CASSGSGSGGELFF	TGTGCCAGCAGTGGTAGCGGGAGCGGCGGGGAGCTGTTTTTT
TRBV19	12	TRBJ1-2	-	-	CASSSTGLGYTF	TGTGCCAGTTCGAGCACAGGCCTTGGCTACACCTTC
TRBV9	13	TRBJ1-2	-	-	CASSSEETGGYTF	TGTGCCAGCAGCTCTGAAGAGACGGGAGGCTACACCTTC
TRBV5-1	13	TRBJ2-7	many	-	CASSHQGIHEQYF	TGCGCCAGCAGCCACCAGGGTATCCACGAGCAGTACTTC
TRBV7-2	17	TRBJ1-1	few	TRBD1	CASSLRGTGSYYTEAFF	TGTGCCAGCAGCCTACGGGGGACAGGGAGTTATTACACTGAAGCTTTCTTT
TRBV3-1	14	TRBJ2-1	many	TRBD2	CASSQDSSGSPQFF	TGTGCCAGCAGCCAAGATTCTAGCGGGAGCCCTCAGTTCTTC
TRBV20-1	13	TRBJ2-5	few	-	CSAPTTQGETQYF	TGCAGTGCGCCGACTACGCAGGGAGAGACCCAGTACTTC
TRBV20-1	16	TRBJ2-2	-	TRBD2	CCAATSGRANTGELFF	TGCTGTGCTGCGACTAGCGGGAGAGCGAACACCGGGGAGCTGTTTTTT
TRBV2	14	TRBJ2-5	many	-	CASSDMNLQETQYF	TGTGCCAGCAGTGACATGAATCTTCAAGAGACCCAGTACTTC
TRBV5-1	14	TRBJ2-7	many	-	CASSRDVGGTEQYF	TGCGCCAGCAGTCGGGACGTCGGGGGTACCGAGCAGTACTTC
TRBV7-9	14	TRBJ2-7	-	-	CASSLSTGAYEQYF	TGTGCCAGCAGCTTATCGACAGGTGCCTACGAGCAGTACTTC
TRBV10-1	13	TRBJ2-5	few	-	CASSVDFQETQYF	TGCGCCAGCAGTGTGGATTTCCAAGAGACCCAGTACTTC
TRBV20-1	15	TRBJ2-7	once	TRBD2	CSARFGLALAGEQYF	TGCAGTGCTAGATTCGGACTAGCGCTTGCCGGCGAGCAGTACTTC
TRBV4-2	15	TRBJ1-1	-	TRBD1	CASSQDRQGGIEAFF	TGTGCCAGCAGCCAAGATCGGCAGGGGGGTATAGAAGCTTTCTTT
TRBV2	14	TRBJ1-2	many	-	CASSGVDGGYGYTF	TGTGCCAGCAGTGGCGTTGACGGCGGCTATGGCTACACCTTC
TRBV12-3/TRBV12-4	11	TRBJ1-2	many	-	CASSLSSGYTF	TGTGCCAGCAGTTTATCGAGCGGCTACACCTTC
TRBV5-1	14	TRBJ1-4	many	TRBD1	CASSYGQGIEKLFF	TGCGCCAGCAGCTACGGACAGGGGATTGAAAAACTGTTTTTT
TRBV10-3	18	TRBJ2-3	few	TRBD2	CAISRPLSTAGYTDTQYF	TGTGCCATCAGTCGCCCTCTTAGCACAGCGGGATACACAGATACGCAGTATTTT
TRBV6-1	12	TRBJ1-4	-	-	CASRGINEKLFF	TGTGCCAGTAGGGGTATAAATGAAAAACTGTTTTTT
TRBV27	16	TRBJ2-1	-	-	CASIPRKQTLYNEQFF	TGTGCCAGCATCCCGAGGAAACAGACACTTTACAATGAGCAGTTCTTC
TRBV18	16	TRBJ2-7	-	TRBD2	CASSLGLAGAQYEQYF	TGTGCCAGCTCTCTCGGACTAGCGGGGGCCCAATACGAGCAGTACTTC
TRBV27	15	TRBJ2-1	-	-	CASSKGGRRIREQFF	TGTGCCAGCAGCAAGGGGGGGCGTCGGATCAGAGAGCAGTTCTTC
TRBV20-1	13	TRBJ2-2	few	-	CSASRGVTGELFF	TGCAGTGCTAGTAGAGGAGTCACCGGGGAGCTGTTTTTT
TRBV3-1	15	TRBJ2-1	many	TRBD2	CASSDVAGGHGEQFF	TGTGCCAGCAGCGACGTAGCGGGGGGGCATGGTGAGCAGTTCTTC
TRBV7-2	13	TRBJ2-1	many	-	CASIRDPRGEQFF	TGTGCCAGCATCCGGGACCCCCGGGGTGAGCAGTTCTTC
TRBV6-1	16	TRBJ2-1	-	TRBD2	CASSPPGGAPYNEQFF	TGTGCCAGCAGCCCCCCGGGGGGGGCACCCTACAATGAGCAGTTCTTC
TRBV6-1	14	TRBJ1-1	-	-	CASSENRMNTEAFF	TGTGCCAGCAGTGAGAACAGAATGAACACTGAAGCTTTCTTT
TRBV7-2	17	TRBJ2-3	-	TRBD2	CASSNYLAGGFGDTQYF	TGTGCCAGCAGCAATTACCTAGCGGGGGGGTTCGGAGATACGCAGTATTTT
TRBV9	15	TRBJ1-2	few	TRBD1	CASSGGTGDFYGYTF	TGTGCCAGCAGCGGCGGGACAGGGGATTTCTATGGCTACACCTTC
TRBV6-1	15	TRBJ2-1	-	-	CASATLRMINNEQFF	TGTGCCAGCGCCACCCTCCGAATGATTAACAATGAGCAGTTCTTC